The text below deals with one TCR beta chain. What it binds is not known. This CDR3 has 13 residues. Germline CDR1 reads MGHRA; CDR2 reads YSYEKL. Between the trimmed V and J ends, which lost 4 bases and 4 bases, there was a span of 10 bases. The data belong to a study of cytomegalovirus exposure and HLA in healthy donors. Study conclusions and caveats: Most of the CMV-associated TCR beta chains (in a later analysis) appeared to be HLA-restricted. Researchers reported in a later analysis that a missense DCLRE1C variant was tied to TCR beta V- and J-gene trimming.

Both 60 Vbeta primers and 13 Jbeta primers went into the PCR. TCRdb's copy holds only in-frame clones and misses some; the assay was immunoSEQ multiplex PCR. The sample has hundreds of thousands of clones, 82% seen once. This rearrangement joins TRBV4-1 to TRBJ1-2; no firm D call. The sequence came from a man aged 35 to 55 in good health and CMV-seropositive. Material: PBMCs. The DNA of the CDR3 is TGCGCCAGCAGCCTCGCCCCGAGCTATGGCTACACCTTC. Encoded protein: CASSLAPSYGYTF.